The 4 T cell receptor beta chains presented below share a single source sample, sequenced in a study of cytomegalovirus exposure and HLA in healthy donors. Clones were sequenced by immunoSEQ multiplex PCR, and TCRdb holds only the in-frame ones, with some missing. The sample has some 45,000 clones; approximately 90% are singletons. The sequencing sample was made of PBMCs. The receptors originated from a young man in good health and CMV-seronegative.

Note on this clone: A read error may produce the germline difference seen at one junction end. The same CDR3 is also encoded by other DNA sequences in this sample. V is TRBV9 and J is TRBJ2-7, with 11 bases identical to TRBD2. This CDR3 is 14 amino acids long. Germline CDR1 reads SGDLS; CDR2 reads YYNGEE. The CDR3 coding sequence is TGTGCCAGTAGCGCGGGACTAGCGGCTAACGAGCAGTACTTC. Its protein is CASSAGLAANEQYF.

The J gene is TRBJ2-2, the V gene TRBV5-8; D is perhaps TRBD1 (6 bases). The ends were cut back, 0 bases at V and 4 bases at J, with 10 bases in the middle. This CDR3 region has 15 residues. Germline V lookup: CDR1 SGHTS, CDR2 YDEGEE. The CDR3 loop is CASSLEDRATGELFF. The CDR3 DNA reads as TGTGCCAGCAGCTTGGAGGACAGAGCCACCGGGGAGCTGTTTTTT.

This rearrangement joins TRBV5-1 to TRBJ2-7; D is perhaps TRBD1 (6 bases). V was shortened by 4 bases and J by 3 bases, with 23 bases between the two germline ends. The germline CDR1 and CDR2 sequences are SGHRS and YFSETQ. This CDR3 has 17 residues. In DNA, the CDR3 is TGCGCCAGCAGCCCCAGTGTAAGGACAGTTTTTAACTACGAGCAGTACTTC. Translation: CASSPSVRTVFNYEQYF.

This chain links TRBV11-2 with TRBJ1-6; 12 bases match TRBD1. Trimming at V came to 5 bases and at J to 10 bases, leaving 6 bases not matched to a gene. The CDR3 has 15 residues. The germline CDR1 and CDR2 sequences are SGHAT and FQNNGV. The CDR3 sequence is CASSVSGTGGSPLHF. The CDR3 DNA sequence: TGTGCCAGCAGCGTATCCGGGACAGGGGGCTCACCCCTCCACTTT.